Listed here are 26 T cell receptor beta chains from one sample, sequenced in a study of blood T cell repertoires in COVID-19. Profiling relied on immunoSEQ multiplex PCR, and the TCRdb table lists in-frame clones only, not all of them. This sample has roughly 250,000 clones, with roughly 86% found just once. Material: peripheral blood. The source is a man aged 40-55 years who had recovered from COVID-19.

The chain couples TRBV10-3 to TRBJ2-5; the D is unclear. The germline V gene has CDR1 ENHRY and CDR2 SYGVKD. The CDR3 extends over 13 amino acids. The V and J ends lost 5 bases and 4 bases respectively, with 11 bases between them. CDR3 residues: CAISLPGSETQYF. The CDR3 nucleotides read TGTGCCATCAGTTTACCGGGTTCAGAGACCCAGTACTTC.

V gene TRBV6-2 or TRBV6-3 combines with J gene TRBJ1-6; D possibly corresponds to TRBD1 (5 bases). The CDR3 is 13 amino acids. V gave up 2 bases and J gave up 10 bases, with 9 bases separating them. Germline CDR1 reads MNHEY; CDR2 reads SVGEGT. For the CDR3, the DNA is TGTGCCAGCAGTTACCGGGGGGACTCACCCCTCCACTTT. This gives the protein CASSYRGDSPLHF.

The V and J genes are TRBV7-8 and TRBJ2-1; TRBD2 might be the D (6 bases). The CDR3 loop spans 15 amino acids. V lost 1 base to trimming and J lost 2 bases, with 9 bases between them. The germline V gene encodes CDR1 SGHVS and CDR2 FQNEAQ. The CDR3 DNA sequence: TGTGCCAGCAGCTTAGGGAGGGGCACCTACAATGAGCAGTTCTTC. Protein sequence: CASSLGRGTYNEQFF.

The chain carries TRBV9 and TRBJ2-3; 13 bases map to TRBD2. Germline V gene data show CDR1 as SGDLS and CDR2 as YYNGEE. With V trimmed by 1 base and J by 7 bases, 9 bases remained unmatched. The CDR3 has 17 amino acids. CDR3 loop: CASSVSQTSGRGYTQYF. CDR3 in DNA: TGTGCCAGCAGCGTATCCCAAACTAGCGGGAGGGGGTATACGCAGTATTTT.

This clone was counted between two and nine times. The V and J genes are TRBV7-2 and TRBJ2-7, with TRBD2 matching 7 bases. This CDR3 has 14 amino acids. The ends lost 0 bases at V and 6 bases at J; junction bases unmatched: 5. The germline V gene has CDR1 SGHTA and CDR2 FQGNSA. The CDR3 nucleotides are TGTGCCAGCAGCTTAGCGGTGGGGGGGATCGAGCAGTACTTC. It yields the protein CASSLAVGGIEQYF.

V is TRBV12-3 or TRBV12-4 and J is TRBJ1-1; D gene ambiguous. This CDR3 region has 13 residues. V was trimmed by 2 bases and J by 8 bases, leaving 12 bases between them. CDR3 DNA: TGTGCCAGCAGTTTAAATCTCTTGACAGAAGCTTTCTTT. Amino acid sequence: CASSLNLLTEAFF.

J is TRBJ1-2 and V is TRBV29-1, with D possibly being TRBD1 (5 bases). The CDR3 length is 11 residues. V was pared by 3 bases and J by 9 bases, with 11 bases between. Germline CDR1 SQVTM, CDR2 ANQGSEA. The CDR3 region has the DNA TGCAGCGTTGATTCAGGGTCTAGCTACACCTTC. Protein product: CSVDSGSSYTF.

This chain connects TRBV7-3 to TRBJ2-7; D remains ambiguous. CDR3 length: 14 residues. Germline V lookup: CDR1 SGHTA, CDR2 FQGTGA. The V gene lost 5 bases and the J gene lost 1 base, with 12 bases spanning the gap. The CDR3 region has the DNA TGTGCCAGCAGCCCCCAAGCTGGTTCCTACGAGCAGTACTTC. Its protein product is CASSPQAGSYEQYF.

The chain uses TRBV6-5 and TRBJ1-2, with 11 positions matching TRBD1. Germline CDR1 is MNHEY and CDR2 is SVGAGI. The CDR3 length is 12 residues. V was clipped by 4 bases and J by 8 bases; unmatched bases: 0. CDR3 amino acids: CASSWTGGGYTF. Written as DNA, the CDR3 is TGTGCCAGCAGTTGGACAGGGGGCGGCTACACCTTC.

The J gene is TRBJ2-5, the V gene TRBV5-1; possibly TRBD2 for D (5 bases). Trimming removed 5 bases from V and 3 bases from J, with 11 bases in between. CDR1 is SGHRS and CDR2 is YFSETQ in the germline V gene. This CDR3 comprises 13 residues. The CDR3 sequence: CASSPGWEETQYF. The CDR3, as DNA: TGCGCCAGCAGTCCGGGATGGGAAGAGACCCAGTACTTC.

The gene calls are TRBV5-1 and TRBJ2-7, with a weak D call TRBD1 (5 bases). This CDR3 has 13 residues. Germline V gene lookup returns CDR1 SGHRS and CDR2 YFSETQ. V lost 5 bases to trimming and J lost 4 bases, with 13 bases between them. DNA for the CDR3: TGCGCCAGCAGACTTCACCAGGGTTACGAGCAGTACTTC. It is translated as CASRLHQGYEQYF.

V is TRBV7-7 and J is TRBJ2-2; 8 bases align to TRBD2. The CDR3 runs to 16 residues. The trim removed 5 bases at V and 5 bases at J, leaving 10 bases unmatched. From germline, CDR1 is SSHAT and CDR2 FNYEAQ (reference sequence). The CDR3 region has the DNA TGTGCCAGCAGCCCCCGAGCGGGGGTGGGAACCGGGGAGCTGTTTTTT. It codes for CASSPRAGVGTGELFF.

The CDR3 DNA reads as TGCGCCAGCAGCCAAGATGCCTCATTGACAGGCGGTTCCCAGTATTTT. This encodes CASSQDASLTGGSQYF. The chain uses TRBV4-3 and TRBJ2-3, with D perhaps TRBD1 (6 bases). Trimming took 0 bases from V and 12 from J, leaving 22 bases between them. Germline V gene data show CDR1 as LGHNA and CDR2 as YSLEER. The CDR3 runs to 16 residues.

The chain couples TRBV28 to TRBJ1-2, with 9 bases identical to TRBD1. The CDR3 totals 12 residues. The germline V gene has CDR1 MDHEN and CDR2 SYDVKM. Trimming cost V 10 bases and J 8 bases; bases outside gene matches: 8. CDR3 DNA sequence: TGTGCCATCGAGGGGACAGGGTGGGGCTACACCTTC. As protein: CAIEGTGWGYTF.

This chain uses TRBV27 with TRBJ1-1; D unclear. Trimming pared 3 bases from V and 4 bases from J, leaving 12 bases between. Germline CDR1 reads MNHEY; CDR2 reads SMNVEV (reference sequence). The CDR3 has 14 residues. The CDR3 DNA sequence: TGTGCCAGCAGTTTCGCTTCGAGGGTCACTGAAGCTTTCTTT. Protein: CASSFASRVTEAFF.

The rearrangement uses TRBV25-1 and TRBJ2-5; D is perhaps TRBD1 (6 bases). Trimming left V 2 bases short and J 1 base short, with 14 bases between. Germline CDR1 and CDR2: MGHDK and SYGVNS. The CDR3 has 16 amino acids. The CDR3, as DNA: TGTGCCAGCAGTGAAAACAGGGCCTTAACCCAAGAGACCCAGTACTTC. As protein: CASSENRALTQETQYF.

This clone was observed a handful of times. The gene calls are TRBV7-8 and TRBJ2-7; D may be TRBD2 (6 bases). The CDR3 contains 14 residues. The germline V gene has CDR1 SGHVS and CDR2 FQNEAQ. Trimming removed 5 bases from V and 0 bases from J, with 11 bases in between. The CDR3 DNA sequence: TGTGCCAGCAGCCCCCGGGACTTCTCCTACGAGCAGTACTTC. The encoded protein is CASSPRDFSYEQYF.

This chain uses TRBV14 with TRBJ2-7, with D unresolved. The CDR3 has 14 residues. V lost 1 base, J lost 3 bases, and 10 bases lay in between. CDR1 is SGHDN, CDR2 FVKESK, per germline. CDR3 sequence: CASSQGLANYEQYF. The CDR3 DNA follows: TGTGCCAGCAGCCAAGGTTTAGCCAACTACGAGCAGTACTTC.

The count of this clone is one. The V gene is TRBV6-2 or TRBV6-3, the J gene TRBJ1-2; a possible D gene is TRBD1 (5 bases). CDR3 length equals 16 residues. Germline V gene data show CDR1 as MNHEY and CDR2 as SVGEGT. The V end was cut by 1 base, the J end by 4 bases, with 16 bases between. In nucleotides, the CDR3 is TGTGCCAGCAGTTACTTGGGCACAGGAGCCATCTATGGCTACACCTTC. Its translation is CASSYLGTGAIYGYTF.

V is TRBV5-1 and J is TRBJ1-2; D ambiguous. V lost 3 bases, J lost 0 bases, and 15 bases lay in between. Germline CDR1 is SGHRS and CDR2 is YFSETQ. The CDR3 covers 16 residues. The CDR3 bases are TGCGCCAGCAGCTCCTCGGTGAGCTTAACTAACTATGGCTACACCTTC. It is translated as CASSSSVSLTNYGYTF.

This clone appeared a few times. The chain carries TRBV4-1 and TRBJ2-1; D unresolved. V lost 2 bases, J lost 5 bases, and 7 bases lay in between. Germline CDR1 reads MGHRA; CDR2 reads YSYEKL. The CDR3 consists of 13 residues. CDR3 DNA: TGCGCCAGCAGCCAACCCCCCGACAATGAGCAGTTCTTC. Its protein product is CASSQPPDNEQFF.

The rearrangement joins TRBV7-3 to TRBJ1-5; D perhaps matches TRBD1 (6 bases). The V gene's germline CDR1 is SGHTA and CDR2 FQGTGA. The CDR3 extends over 15 amino acids. V lost 1 base to trimming and J lost 3 bases, with 10 bases between them. CDR3: CASSLRTVPNQPQHF. The CDR3 coding sequence is TGTGCCAGCAGCTTAAGGACAGTTCCCAATCAGCCCCAGCATTTT.

The rearrangement joins TRBV20-1 to TRBJ1-2; D not certain. This CDR3 contains 11 residues. Germline lookup yields CDR1 DFQATT and CDR2 SNEGSKA (reference sequence). V was cut by 5 bases and J by 6 bases, with 10 bases left in between. CDR3: CSAERIDGYTF. CDR3 bases: TGCAGTGCTGAGAGGATTGATGGCTACACCTTC.

This clone occurred a few times. V and J are TRBV3-1 (or the pseudogene TRBV3-2) and TRBJ2-7; 8 nucleotides align to TRBD2. The junction had 7 bases not matched to a gene; V was cut back by 4 bases and J by 2 bases. CDR1 and CDR2 (germline): LGHDT, YNNKEL (reference sequence). The CDR3 is 15 amino acids. CDR3 loop: CASSPGGALPYEQYF. The DNA for the CDR3 is TGTGCCAGCAGCCCGGGGGGGGCCTTACCCTACGAGCAGTACTTC.

This chain connects TRBV15 to TRBJ1-5; 10 bases agree with TRBD1. After removal of 3 bases from V and 3 bases from J, the junction contained 8 bases not matched to a gene. Germline V gene sequence: CDR1 LNHNV, CDR2 YYDKDF (reference sequence). This CDR3 contains 17 residues. CDR3 nucleotide sequence: TGTGCCACCAGCAGCCCCGCGACAGGGGGCTCCAATCAGCCCCAGCATTTT. Translating gives CATSSPATGGSNQPQHF.

V is TRBV10-2 and J is TRBJ2-7; 13 nucleotides line up with TRBD2. The J segment lost 4 bases and the V segment lost 2 bases, leaving 8 bases of the junction unmatched. The CDR3 loop spans 17 amino acids. In germline, CDR1 is WSHSY, CDR2 SAAADI. The CDR3 DNA follows: TGCGCCAGCAGTGAGCCTTCCGGACTAGCGGGAGTTTACGAGCAGTACTTC. Its protein is CASSEPSGLAGVYEQYF.